This is a list of T cell receptor beta chains from one sample in a study of blood T cells in healthy people across ages. TCRdb recomputed calls from the 5' RACE reads with MiXCR, one row per CDR3 protein. The table includes 500,000 to 650,000 distinct CDR3 sequences, approximately 26% detected once. These records were also assigned to another study, of T cells of mothers and their children.

Specimen: blood. All receptors derive from a boy between 2 and 15 years old in good health. Each CDR3 is given with its conserved first and last residue. D genes are given only for firm matches. Some rows have no size entry. The others give once, few or many, or a class for an expanded clone.

clone_size	j_call	v_call	d_call	cdr3_aa	cdr3_nt
few	TRBJ1-6	TRBV12-3/TRBV12-4	TRBD1	CASSLPGQGFNSPLHF	TGTGCCAGCAGCCTCCCGGGACAGGGGTTTAATTCACCCCTCCACTTT
-	TRBJ1-5	TRBV20-1	-	CSARDVASDQPQHF	TGCAGTGCTAGAGACGTGGCTAGCGATCAGCCCCAGCATTTT
-	TRBJ2-1	TRBV28	-	CASSIVGLMNEQFF	TGTGCCAGCAGTATCGTGGGACTTATGAATGAGCAGTTCTTC
many	TRBJ2-1	TRBV24-1	TRBD2	CATSDGLAGGDEQFF	TGTGCCACCAGTGACGGACTAGCGGGGGGGGATGAGCAGTTCTTC
few	TRBJ2-6	TRBV20-1	-	CSATGRPPSGANVMTF	TGCAGTGCTACGGGCAGGCCGCCCTCTGGGGCCAACGTCATGACTTTC
-	TRBJ2-5	TRBV4-1	-	CASSQGPDQETQYF	TGCGCCAGCAGCCAAGGACCAGACCAAGAGACCCAGTACTTC
-	TRBJ2-5	TRBV20-1	-	CSASRRAIEETQYF	TGCAGTGCTAGCCGGAGGGCGATCGAGGAGACCCAGTACTTC
-	TRBJ2-3	TRBV20-1	-	CSAHSLADTQYF	TGCAGTGCCCACTCCCTGGCAGATACGCAGTATTTT
-	TRBJ2-7	TRBV7-9	TRBD2	CASTTSGSNDEQYF	TGTGCCAGCACGACTAGCGGGAGTAACGACGAGCAGTACTTC
few	TRBJ2-1	TRBV6-2/TRBV6-3	-	CASSYRSGYNEQFF	TGTGCCAGCAGTTACAGGAGCGGATACAATGAGCAGTTCTTC
many	TRBJ1-2	TRBV29-1	-	CSGTDNYGYTF	TGCAGCGGTACAGATAACTATGGCTACACCTTC
-	TRBJ2-3	TRBV20-1	-	CSARPRTRLDTQYF	TGCAGTGCTAGACCCCGCACTAGGTTAGATACGCAGTATTTT